This passage covers 27 T cell receptor beta chains from one sample sequenced in a study of T cell repertoires and HLA-DP antigens. TCRdb keeps only in-frame clones here, not all; method: immunoSEQ multiplex PCR. The table has about 73,000 clones, about four fifths seen once. These receptors' targets are unknown. The sample consisted of CD4+ T cells from PBMCs. These receptors were collected from a man aged 55 to 70 in good health and CMV-seronegative.

The chain uses TRBV6-1 and TRBJ1-2; tentative D call: TRBD1 (5 bases). V lost 2 bases, J lost 8 bases, and 12 bases lay in between. The CDR3 length is 13 residues. The germline gives CDR1 MNHNS, CDR2 SASEGT. In DNA, the CDR3 is TGTGCCAGCAGTGAAAATACGGGACGCGGCTACACCTTC. This translates into CASSENTGRGYTF.

V is TRBV27 and J is TRBJ1-6, with D possibly matching TRBD1 (5 bases). The V and J ends lost 5 bases and 5 bases respectively, with 13 bases between them. Germline V gene lookup returns CDR1 MNHEY and CDR2 SMNVEV (reference sequence). This CDR3 has 15 residues. CDR3 amino acids: CASSPRTGDNSPLHF. CDR3 DNA sequence: TGTGCCAGCAGTCCCCGGACGGGGGATAATTCACCCCTCCACTTT.

CDR3 region: CASSSIDIPSGNTIYF. DNA of the CDR3: TGTGCCAGCAGTTCAATAGACATTCCCTCTGGAAACACCATATATTTT. The rearrangement uses TRBV28 and TRBJ1-3; no reliable D call. The V end lost 4 bases, the J end lost 0 bases, and 13 bases lay between the germline ends. The CDR3 is made up of 16 amino acids. Germline loops: CDR1 MDHEN, CDR2 SYDVKM.

The chain combines TRBV11-2 with TRBJ1-6; the D is unclear. This CDR3 contains 17 residues. Germline CDR1 reads SGHAT; CDR2 reads FQNNGV. Trimming removed 4 bases at V and 4 bases at J, with 17 bases between. Here the CDR3 reads CASSWAGQRGYNSPLHF. The DNA of the CDR3 is TGTGCCAGCAGCTGGGCGGGCCAGCGGGGTTATAATTCACCCCTCCACTTT.

This chain connects TRBV19 to TRBJ1-4; D remains ambiguous. V dropped 7 bases and J dropped 5 bases, with 20 bases sitting between them. Germline V gene lookup returns CDR1 LNHDA and CDR2 SQIVND (reference sequence). The CDR3 covers 16 residues. Here the CDR3 DNA reads TGTGCCAGTACTAACCCCGGACGGACGCTCAATGAAAAACTGTTTTTT. The encoded protein is CASTNPGRTLNEKLFF.

V gene TRBV6-1 combines with J gene TRBJ2-1; tentatively, D is TRBD2 (6 bases). Trimming cost V 2 bases and J 7 bases, with 9 bases left between them. Germline V gene lookup returns CDR1 MNHNS and CDR2 SASEGT. There are 13 residues in the CDR3. CDR3 nucleotide sequence: TGTGCCAGCAGTGAAAGGACTACGAATGAGCAGTTCTTC. Protein product: CASSERTTNEQFF.

In DNA form, the CDR3 reads TGCGCCAGCAGCCATGGGCAGGTCGGTGGCTACACCTTC. This codes for CASSHGQVGGYTF. The chain carries TRBV4-3 and TRBJ1-2; no clear D. The V gene's germline CDR1 is LGHNA and CDR2 YSLEER. CDR3 size: 13 residues. Deletions cut 3 bases from V and 7 bases from J, with 12 bases between.

The chain is built from TRBV4-2 and TRBJ1-6; D might be TRBD1 (5 bases). The CDR3 length is 16 residues. CDR1 LGHNA and CDR2 YNFKEQ come from the germline V gene. V lost 5 bases, J lost 8 bases, and 19 bases lay in between. CDR3 in amino acids: CASSDLGRGGDSPLHF. Here the CDR3 DNA reads TGTGCCAGCAGCGACTTGGGTAGGGGTGGGGATTCACCCCTCCACTTT.

V gene TRBV6-6 combines with J gene TRBJ2-1; 14 bases are a match to TRBD2. Germline CDR1 reads MNHNY; CDR2 reads SVGAGI (reference sequence). V dropped 5 bases and J dropped 7; count of bases not matched to a gene: 4. The CDR3 loop spans 15 amino acids. The CDR3 DNA is TGTGCCAGCAGTCCGACTAGCGGGAGGGGAAATGAGCAGTTCTTC. It translates to CASSPTSGRGNEQFF.

The chain combines TRBV6-1 with TRBJ1-5; 10 nucleotides match TRBD1. This CDR3 has 15 residues. Trimming took 3 bases from V and 5 from J; bases not matched to a gene: 4. Germline loops: CDR1 MNHNS, CDR2 SASEGT. The CDR3 here is CASSDGTGVHQPQHF. The DNA for the CDR3 is TGTGCCAGCAGTGACGGGACAGGGGTACATCAGCCCCAGCATTTT.

The gene calls are TRBV11-2 and TRBJ2-3; a possible D gene is TRBD1 (5 bases). CDR1 SGHAT and CDR2 FQNNGV come from the germline V gene. CDR3 length: 15 residues. Trimming shortened V by 3 bases and J by 0 bases, and 10 bases separated the two germline ends. DNA of the CDR3: TGTGCCAGCAGCTTCACGGACAAAAGCACAGATACGCAGTATTTT. This sequence encodes CASSFTDKSTDTQYF.

Remarks on this clone: Other DNA sequences from this sample encode an identical CDR3 as well. CDR3 residues: CASSSLAGGYEQYF. CDR3 nucleotides: TGTGCCAGCAGCTCCCTAGCGGGGGGCTACGAGCAGTACTTC. The chain employs TRBV11-2 and TRBJ2-7; TRBD2 aligns across 11 bases. V shed 4 bases, J shed 3 bases, and the junction held 2 bases outside the gene matches. CDR1 and CDR2 (germline): SGHAT, FQNNGV. CDR3 size: 14 residues.

The V call is TRBV6-5, the J call TRBJ1-1; possibly TRBD1 for D (6 bases). This CDR3 has 14 amino acids. The germline gives CDR1 MNHEY, CDR2 SVGAGI. Between the trimmed V and J ends, which lost 4 bases and 11 bases, there was a span of 20 bases. CDR3 region: CASSSVLRGAEAFF. The DNA of the CDR3 is TGTGCCAGCAGTTCGGTGCTCAGGGGCGCGGAGGCTTTCTTT.

J is TRBJ2-7 and V is TRBV29-1; tentatively, D is TRBD2 (6 bases). The germline gives CDR1 SQVTM, CDR2 ANQGSEA. The CDR3 length is 11 residues. The ends were cut back, 3 bases at V and 6 bases at J, with 9 bases in the middle. The CDR3 DNA reads TGCAGCGTTGAGCGGGGCTGCGAGCAGTACGTC. Encoded protein: CSVERGCEQYV.

V is TRBV7-2 and J is TRBJ1-5; 9 nucleotides align to TRBD1. The CDR3 is 15 residues long. J gave up 6 bases and V 0 bases, and 3 bases lay outside the gene matches. From germline, CDR1 is SGHTA and CDR2 FQGNSA. CDR3 sequence reads: CASSLATGGAQPQHF. The CDR3 nucleotides are TGTGCCAGCAGCTTAGCGACAGGGGGAGCTCAGCCCCAGCATTTT.

The V gene is TRBV5-6, the J gene TRBJ2-6; a possible D gene is TRBD2 (5 bases). V lost 3 bases to trimming and J lost 0 bases, with 19 bases between them. The CDR3 loop spans 19 amino acids. Germline CDR1 SGHDT, CDR2 YYEEEE. CDR3 loop: CASSSPTWRALSGANVLTF. The CDR3, as DNA: TGTGCCAGCAGCTCCCCGACGTGGCGGGCGCTCTCTGGGGCCAACGTCCTGACTTTC.

The chain recombines TRBV6-6 with TRBJ1-5, with a possible D match to TRBD1 (5 bases). Trimming stripped 6 bases from V and 6 bases from J, with 9 bases between. Germline V gives CDR1 MNHNY, CDR2 SVGAGI (reference sequence). This CDR3 region has 12 residues. The DNA of the CDR3 is TGTGCCAGCAGCCAGAGGGGTCAGCCCCAGCATTTT. This translates into CASSQRGQPQHF.

This clone was detected a few times. V and J are TRBV6-1 and TRBJ2-2; 9 bases agree with TRBD1. The CDR3 contains 15 residues. From germline, CDR1 is MNHNS and CDR2 SASEGT. V trimming: 6 bases; J trimming: 3 bases; junction bases outside the gene matches: 5. CDR3: CASRRGQGYTGELFF. Here the CDR3 DNA reads TGTGCCAGCAGGAGGGGACAGGGATACACCGGGGAGCTGTTTTTT.

The chain couples TRBV9 to TRBJ2-7; no definite D call. The CDR3 is 13 residues long. Trimming took 1 base from V and 3 from J, leaving 8 bases between them. From germline, CDR1 is SGDLS and CDR2 YYNGEE. Here the CDR3 DNA reads TGTGCCAGCAGCGTATCGCAGGACTACGAGCAGTACTTC. Amino acids: CASSVSQDYEQYF.

The chain is built from TRBV7-9 and TRBJ1-5; no firm D call. The germline gives CDR1 SEHNR, CDR2 FQNEAQ (reference sequence). Trimming pared 1 base from V and 2 bases from J, leaving 9 bases between. The CDR3 sequence is 15 residues long. The CDR3 nucleotides are TGTGCCAGCAGCTTAGGACGTGGAGGCAATCAGCCCCAGCATTTT. It translates to CASSLGRGGNQPQHF.

The chain carries TRBV6-1 and TRBJ2-1; TRBD2 matches at 9 bases. This CDR3 is 15 amino acids long. Germline trimming cut 5 bases from V and 0 bases from J; bases unmatched to any gene: 2. Germline CDR1 reads MNHNS; CDR2 reads SASEGT. CDR3 protein: CASSMTSGSYNEQFF. The CDR3 DNA is TGTGCCAGCAGTATGACTAGCGGCTCCTACAATGAGCAGTTCTTC.

The rearrangement joins TRBV7-6 to TRBJ1-4; 7 bases fit TRBD1. The CDR3 has 15 residues. Germline CDR1 reads SGHVS; CDR2 reads FNYEAQ. V gave up 4 bases and J gave up 8 bases; unmatched junction bases: 10. The CDR3 DNA reads TGTGCCAGCAGCTCAAACCGACAGGGCGTCGAAAAACTGTTTTTT. Translated, it gives CASSSNRQGVEKLFF.

This clone came up many times. The V call is TRBV2, the J call TRBJ1-2, with D perhaps TRBD1 (6 bases). The CDR3 is 14 amino acids. V lost 5 bases and J 7 bases, leaving 17 bases between the germline ends. Germline V CDR1 and CDR2: SNHLY, FYNNEI. The CDR3 DNA is TGTGCCAGCAGTCCCCTCAGGGGCGTGGGTGGCTACACCTTC. Amino acid sequence: CASSPLRGVGGYTF.

The chain combines TRBV5-3 with TRBJ2-3, with TRBD2 matching 11 bases. TRBV5-3 is assigned to the ORF class and has an uncertain function. This CDR3 contains 18 residues. V was pared by 0 bases and J by 6 bases, with 12 bases of the junction left unmatched. Here the CDR3 DNA reads TGTGCCAGAAGCTTGGAGAATAGGGTAGCGGGAGGGCCGGATACGCAGTATTTT. It is translated as CARSLENRVAGGPDTQYF.

The chain combines TRBV9 with TRBJ2-2, with 11 bases identical to TRBD2. J gave up 1 base and V 3 bases, and 2 bases lay outside the gene matches. Germline V lookup: CDR1 SGDLS, CDR2 YYNGEE. This CDR3 has 16 residues. CDR3 bases: TGTGCCAGCAGCGAGCTAGCGGGAGGGAACACCGGGGAGCTGTTTTTT. Its translation is CASSELAGGNTGELFF.

The chain joins TRBV18 to TRBJ1-2, with unresolved D. This CDR3 contains 14 residues. CDR1 KGHSH and CDR2 LQKENI come from the germline V gene. Trimming took 6 bases from V and 8 from J, leaving 19 bases between them. Written as DNA, the CDR3 is TGTGCCAGCTCCTCCCCTCACGAGGCGGGAGGCTACACCTTC. It specifies CASSSPHEAGGYTF.

The CDR3 nucleotides read TGTGCCAGCAGCCCACAGGGGGCGCAGGAGACCCAGTACTTC. Residues: CASSPQGAQETQYF. The rearrangement links TRBV27 to TRBJ2-5, with 9 positions matching TRBD1. The V segment lost 6 bases and the J segment 5 bases; nucleotides outside the gene matches: 7. Germline V gene lookup returns CDR1 MNHEY and CDR2 SMNVEV (reference sequence). The CDR3 sequence is 14 residues long.